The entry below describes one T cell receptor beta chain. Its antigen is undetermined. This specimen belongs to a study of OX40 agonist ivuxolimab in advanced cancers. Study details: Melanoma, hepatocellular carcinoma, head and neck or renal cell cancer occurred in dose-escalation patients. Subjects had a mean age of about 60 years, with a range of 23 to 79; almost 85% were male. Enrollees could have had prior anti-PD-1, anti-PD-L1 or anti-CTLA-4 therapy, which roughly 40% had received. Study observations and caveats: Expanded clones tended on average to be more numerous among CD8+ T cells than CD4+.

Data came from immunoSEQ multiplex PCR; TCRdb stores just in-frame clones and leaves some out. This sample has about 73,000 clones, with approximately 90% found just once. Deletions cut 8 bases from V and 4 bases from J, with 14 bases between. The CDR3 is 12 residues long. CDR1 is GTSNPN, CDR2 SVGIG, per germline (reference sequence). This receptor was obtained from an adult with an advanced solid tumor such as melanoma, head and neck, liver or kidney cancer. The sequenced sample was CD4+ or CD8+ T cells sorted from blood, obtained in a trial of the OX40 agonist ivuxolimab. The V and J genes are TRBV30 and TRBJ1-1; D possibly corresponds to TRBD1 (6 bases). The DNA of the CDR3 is TGTGCCCGCCTCGTAGGGGGCACTGAAGCTTTCTTT. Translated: CARLVGGTEAFF.